The 6 T cell receptor beta chains below all came from one sample that was sequenced in a study of regulatory and conventional T cells in RAG deficiency. TCRdb's table, derived via immunoSEQ multiplex PCR, lists solely in-frame clones and lacks some. The table lists approximately 12,000 clones, around 92% of them singletons, with around 0.96% in the top ten. Blood CD4+ CD25-low CD127-high conventional T cells supplied the genomic DNA template. The same sample was also studied in work on regulatory T cells. That work states: The primer mix had 52 TRBV and 13 TRBJ primers.

Specimen: CD4+ effector T cells sorted from blood. All receptors derive from a human donor in good health.

V and J are TRBV7-2 and TRBJ2-1, with a tentative D call TRBD2 (6 bases). The V gene lost 5 bases and the J gene lost 8 bases, with 10 bases spanning the gap. The CDR3 is made up of 12 amino acids. CDR1 is SGHTA, CDR2 FQGNSA, per germline. CDR3 loop: CASSLAGYEQFF. Here the CDR3 DNA reads TGTGCCAGCAGCCTCGCGGGGTATGAGCAGTTCTTC.

V is TRBV5-1 and J is TRBJ2-5, with D perhaps matching TRBD2 (7 bases). From germline, CDR1 is SGHRS and CDR2 YFSETQ. V was clipped by 3 bases and J by 5 bases, with 17 bases between them. This CDR3 contains 15 residues. The CDR3 DNA reads TGCGCCAGCAGCTACGGGGGCGGGAGTATCGAGACCCAGTACTTC. Translating it yields CASSYGGGSIETQYF.

J is TRBJ2-7 and V is TRBV27; no definite D call. The CDR3 spans 17 residues. The germline CDR1 and CDR2 sequences are MNHEY and SMNVEV (reference sequence). Trimming stripped 2 bases from V and 5 bases from J, with 22 bases between. The CDR3: CASSLVGREHSPNEQYF. CDR3 nucleotide sequence: TGTGCCAGCAGTTTAGTGGGCAGAGAACATTCTCCTAACGAGCAGTACTTC.

J is TRBJ2-1 and V is TRBV30, with a possible D match to TRBD2 (6 bases). There are 12 residues in the CDR3. Germline CDR1 GTSNPN, CDR2 SVGIG (reference sequence). Trimming removed 2 bases at V and 9 bases at J, with 11 bases between. In DNA, the CDR3 is TGTGCCTGGAGTCCCGGAGCGGGTGAGCAGTTCTTC. The encoded protein is CAWSPGAGEQFF.

This sequence joins TRBV19 and TRBJ2-7; TRBD1 matches 8 bases. Trimming at V came to 5 bases and at J to 5 bases, leaving 11 bases not matched to a gene. CDR3 length equals 15 residues. CDR1 is LNHDA, CDR2 SQIVND, per germline (reference sequence). The CDR3 DNA follows: TGTGCCAGTAGTCCCCGGACAGGGATCGATCACGAGCAGTACTTC. It specifies CASSPRTGIDHEQYF.

In its sample, this clone was seen once. The rearrangement uses TRBV9 and TRBJ2-2; the D is unclear. V was shortened by 0 bases and J by 4 bases, with 7 bases between the two germline ends. CDR3 size: 14 residues. Germline V gives CDR1 SGDLS, CDR2 YYNGEE. CDR3 nucleotide sequence: TGTGCCAGCAGCGTAGGACCGAGCACCGGGGAGCTGTTTTTT. Translation gives CASSVGPSTGELFF.